The rows below give T cell receptor beta chains drawn from one sample of a study of shared clonotypes between healthy human individuals. Here immunoSEQ multiplex PCR was the method, and the copy in TCRdb shows in-frame clones only, minus some. The table includes some 2,400,000 clones, approximately 94% detected once. The specimen was naive CD4+ T cells sorted from blood. Receptor source: a man between 18 and 29 years old in good health. Both conserved end residues are trimmed from each CDR3.

>TRBV29-1|TRBJ2-5
SVFLNSVETQY
>TRBV19|TRBJ2-7
ASRADTYEQY
>TRBV7-9|TRBJ2-1
ASSWGLGQF
>TRBV6-5|TRBJ1-2
ASSRFWDYGYT
>TRBV11-1|TRBJ2-5
ASSFGGKETQY
>TRBV5-6|TRBJ1-6
ASSLGPGTGKSYNSPLH
>TRBV4-2|TRBJ2-5
ASSQDGAGAQETQY
>TRBV5-1|TRBJ1-1
ASSLATSGNTEAF
>TRBV5-4|TRBJ2-3
ASSLTLAGGLPDTQY
>TRBV10-2|TRBJ2-4
ASSFPGNIQY
>TRBV18|TRBJ1-1
ASSPPRDHTEAF
>TRBV10-1|TRBJ1-6
ASSRDSRFNSPLH
>TRBV11-2|TRBJ1-1
ASSSYRGYRNTEAF
>TRBV18|TRBJ2-1
ASSPREGGEQF
>TRBV7-3|TRBJ2-6
ASSPLGTGVSGANVLT
>TRBV10-2|TRBJ1-2
ARLKAGGYT
>TRBV5-6|TRBJ1-6
ASSLGHGEISYNSPLH
>TRBV7-9|TRBJ2-1
ASSLYDLAYNEQF
>TRBV5-1|TRBJ1-2
ASSAGLNYGYT
>TRBV28|TRBJ2-3
ASSLGTGKNTDTQY
>TRBV9|TRBJ2-7
ASSVETGTSGTHEQY
>TRBV29-1|TRBJ1-1
SVESGMNTEAF
>TRBV19|TRBJ2-3
ASSPQRRELKDTQY
>TRBV28|TRBJ2-3
ASSLMTLLTDTQY
>TRBV7-9|TRBJ2-5
ASSRSFDRGETQY
>TRBV7-2|TRBJ2-1
ASSLEERGYYNEQF
>TRBV6-5|TRBJ1-3
ASGRAYSGNTIY
>TRBV28|TRBJ1-5
ASRTQRDQPQH
>TRBV7-2|TRBJ2-3
ASSLWERSTDTQY
>TRBV28|TRBJ1-4
ASSFYQGSEKLF